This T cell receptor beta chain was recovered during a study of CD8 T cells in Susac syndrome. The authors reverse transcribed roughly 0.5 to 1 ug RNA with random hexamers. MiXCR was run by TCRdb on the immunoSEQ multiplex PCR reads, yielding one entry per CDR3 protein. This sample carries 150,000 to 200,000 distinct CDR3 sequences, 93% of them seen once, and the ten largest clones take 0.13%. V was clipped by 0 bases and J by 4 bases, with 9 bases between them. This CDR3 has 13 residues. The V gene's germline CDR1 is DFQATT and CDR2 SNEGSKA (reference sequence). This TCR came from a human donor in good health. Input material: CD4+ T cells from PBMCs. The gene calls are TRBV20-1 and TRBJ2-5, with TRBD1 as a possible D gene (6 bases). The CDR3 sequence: CSARDLTGETQYF. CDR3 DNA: TGCAGTGCTAGAGACTTGACAGGAGAGACCCAGTACTTC.